These 30 T cell receptor beta chains originate from one sample sequenced in a study of glioma-infiltrating T cells (TCRdb year 2016). The sequencing machine was an Illumina MiSeq. TCR alpha and beta CDR3 regions were amplified with the iRepertoire nested amplicon-rescue multiplex PCR (arm-PCR) platform from RNA. Clones were called with MiXCR by TCRdb after fastp trimmed the public reads at Q25, and only in-frame beta chains were retained. CDR3 protein sequences are deduplicated, and each keeps its most common genes and DNA. A total of around 100,000 distinct CDR3 sequences appear in this sample, around 28% of them only once. Together, the top ten hold less than 55% of the sample. Material for sequencing was glioma tissue, nonneoplastic brain tissue, or PBMCs (not recorded which). The receptors here all came from a human donor with low-grade glioma or glioblastoma, undergoing nonglioma brain surgery, or in good health (not recorded which).

Comment on this clonotype: Being one base from a much bigger clone, this may be a read error. The chain is built from TRBV20-1 and TRBJ1-2; D unresolved. CDR3 length: 13 amino acids. Germline-derived CDR1 and CDR2 are DFQATT and SNEGSKA (reference sequence). Trimming removed 5 bases from V and 8 bases from J, with 18 bases in between. CDR3 bases: TGCAGTGCTTCTAAAAACACTGGGCGCGGCTACACCTTC. This codes for CSASKNTGRGYTF.

The sample holds many counts of this clonotype. The chain carries TRBV7-2 and TRBJ2-7, with D possibly being TRBD1 (5 bases). CDR1 is SGHTA, CDR2 FQGNSA, per germline. Trimming pared 5 bases from V and 5 bases from J, leaving 16 bases between. CDR3 size: 14 residues. The CDR3 region has the DNA TGTGCCAGCAGCCCAACATTCAGGGTCCACGAGCAGTACTTC. This translates into CASSPTFRVHEQYF.

About this clonotype itself: Given a much more abundant clone one base away, this may be a read error. This chain uses TRBV4-1 with TRBJ1-5, with a possible D match to TRBD1 (5 bases). Germline V gives CDR1 MGHRA, CDR2 YSYEKL. CDR3 size: 13 residues. CDR3 region: CASSSRDFLPQHF. The CDR3 DNA follows: TGTGCCAGCAGCTCCCGGGACTTTTTGCCCCAGCATTTT.

This clonotype turned up a few times. It may be a read error: a sequence one base away is much more abundant. V gene TRBV15 combines with J gene TRBJ2-7, with a tentative D call TRBD1 (5 bases). Germline V gene sequence: CDR1 LNHNV, CDR2 YYDKDF (reference sequence). Trimming pared 5 bases from V and 6 bases from J, leaving 11 bases between. CDR3 length: 12 amino acids. The CDR3: CATSGQTGEQYF. The CDR3 DNA is TGTGCCACCAGCGGGCAAACAGGCGAGCAGTACTTC.

The chain has TRBV7-2 and TRBJ1-3, with 7 bases aligning to TRBD1. The CDR3 length is 16 residues. Germline CDR1 is SGHTA and CDR2 is FQGNSA. Trimming cost V 2 bases and J 4 bases; bases outside gene matches: 8. CDR3 coding DNA: TGTGCCAGCAGCTTAACCCCTACAGGGGTCGGAAACACCATATATTTT. It specifies CASSLTPTGVGNTIYF.

To note about this clonotype: A read error may produce the germline difference seen at one junction end. This chain uses TRBV6-1 with TRBJ1-1; the match to TRBD1 covers 7 bases. Germline V gene data show CDR1 as MNHNS and CDR2 as SASEGT. The CDR3 is made up of 15 amino acids. CDR3 region: CASTGRGVIITEAFF. The CDR3 DNA sequence: TGTGCCAGCACCGGCAGGGGGGTAATTATCACTGAGGCTTTCTTT.

Details on this clonotype: A much larger clonotype is one base distant, so this may be a read error. The chain combines TRBV12-3 or TRBV12-4 with TRBJ2-5; TRBD1 matches 7 bases. The CDR3 sequence is 14 residues long. Unmatched junction bases numbered 5, after V lost 5 bases and J lost 2 bases. The DNA of the CDR3 is TGTGCCAGCAGTGCGGACAGGACACAAGAGACCCAGTACTTC. Translating it yields CASSADRTQETQYF.

With respect to this clonotype: A much larger clonotype is one base distant, so this may be a read error. The genes are TRBV24-1 and TRBJ1-2; D uncertain. V lost 9 bases and J 6 bases, leaving 13 bases between the germline ends. This CDR3 is 12 amino acids long. Germline V lookup: CDR1 KGHDR, CDR2 SFDVKD. The CDR3, as DNA: TGTGCCACCGGAGATTACCGCCATGGCTACACCTTC. Encoded protein: CATGDYRHGYTF.

This clonotype was seen more than once but under ten times. The chain is built from TRBV4-3 and TRBJ1-4; D is unclear. The V and J ends lost 0 bases and 11 bases respectively, with 19 bases between them. The CDR3 sequence is 16 residues long. The germline V gene encodes CDR1 LGHNA and CDR2 YSLEER. CDR3 amino acids: CASSQEVGAVRTKLFF. The CDR3 DNA sequence: TGCGCCAGCAGCCAAGAGGTCGGAGCTGTACGGACGAAACTGTTTTTT.

Turning to this clonotype: A much larger clone lies a single base off, so this may be a read error. The chain joins TRBV6-2 or TRBV6-3 to TRBJ1-3; 8 nucleotides agree with TRBD1. Germline V CDR1 and CDR2: MNHEY, SVGEGT. The CDR3 runs 19 residues. The CDR3 region has the DNA TGTGCCAGCAGTTACCCGTCAGGGGGCTTGGTGACCTCTGGAAACTCCATATATTTT. The encoded protein is CASSYPSGGLVTSGNSIYF.

In this sample, this clonotype turned up once. A much larger clone sits a single nucleotide away, making a read error possible. The chain is built from TRBV18 and TRBJ1-4; D gene uncertain. The V end lost 3 bases, the J end lost 6 bases, and 8 bases lay between the germline ends. The CDR3 length is 13 residues. Looked up from germline, CDR1 is KGHSH and CDR2 is LQKENI. CDR3 in DNA: TGTGCCAGCTCACCTGTCCAGGATGAAAAACTGTTTTTT. This codes for CASSPVQDEKLFF.

This clonotype was observed a handful of times. The CDR3 spells CASTLARDALANYGYTF. CDR3 nucleotide sequence: TGTGCCAGCACCTTAGCCCGGGACGCCTTAGCTAACTATGGCTACACCTTC. V and J are TRBV28 and TRBJ1-2; TRBD1 might be the D (5 bases). The CDR3 runs to 17 residues. The V end was cut by 7 bases, the J end by 0 bases, with 21 bases between. Germline values: CDR1 MDHEN, CDR2 SYDVKM.

This clonotype was seen a handful of times. V gene TRBV7-2 combines with J gene TRBJ2-7; TRBD2 matches 13 bases. With V trimmed by 2 bases and J by 12 bases, 16 bases remained unmatched. The CDR3 spans 17 residues. From germline, CDR1 is SGHTA and CDR2 FQGNSA. In DNA form, the CDR3 reads TGTGCCAGCAGCTTATCGGGCTACGGACTAGCGGGGGCGATGAGGTACTTC. Protein product: CASSLSGYGLAGAMRYF. Together with reference TRBV7-2 and TRBJ2-7, the CDR3 gives the full variable domain: GAGVSQSPSNKVTEKGKDVELRCDPISGHTALYWYRQSLGQGLEFLIYFQGNSAPDKSGLPSDRFSAERTGGSVSTLTIQRTQQEDSAVYLCASSLSGYGLAGAMRYFGPGTRLTVT.

V is TRBV9 and J is TRBJ2-7; D unresolved. The J call is uncertain, as TRBJ2-5 better fits the DNA end. The CDR3 is 13 residues long. From germline, CDR1 is SGDLS and CDR2 YYNGEE. CDR3 region: CASSMTDQETQYF. The CDR3, as DNA: TGTGCCAGCAGCATGACTGACCAAGAGACCCAGTACTTC.

The chain uses TRBV9 and TRBJ2-3; D uncertain. The CDR3 extends over 15 amino acids. CDR1 SGDLS and CDR2 YYNGEE come from the germline V gene. V lost 2 bases and J 0 bases, leaving 10 bases between the germline ends. The CDR3 is CASSVLKASTDTQYF. The CDR3 DNA sequence: TGTGCCAGCAGCGTCCTCAAGGCTAGCACAGATACGCAGTATTTT.

V is TRBV2 and J is TRBJ2-1; D may be TRBD1 or TRBD2 (6 bases each). CDR3 length: 14 residues. Trimming stripped 10 bases from V and 1 base from J, with 14 bases between. Germline CDR1 is SNHLY and CDR2 is FYNNEI. The CDR3 spells CANWGARSYNEQFF. The CDR3 DNA follows: TGTGCCAATTGGGGGGCCCGTTCCTACAATGAGCAGTTCTTC.

The CDR3 DNA is TGTGCCAGCAGCTTAGTCGGGACGACTGAAGCTTTCTTT. It is translated as CASSLVGTTEAFF. The chain uses TRBV7-9 and TRBJ1-1; tentatively, D is TRBD1 (5 bases). Deletions cut 1 base from V and 5 bases from J, with 8 bases between. The CDR3 runs to 13 residues. Germline V CDR1 and CDR2: SEHNR, FQNEAQ (reference sequence).

This clonotype was counted ten times or more. The chain carries TRBV18 and TRBJ2-3; 9 bases fit TRBD2. The ends lost 6 bases at V and 7 bases at J; junction bases unmatched: 8. This CDR3 comprises 14 residues. From germline, CDR1 is KGHSH and CDR2 LQKENI. CDR3 protein: CASSDPGLANTQYF. In DNA form, the CDR3 reads TGTGCCAGCTCGGATCCGGGACTAGCAAATACGCAGTATTTT.

Notes on this clonotype: One end of the junction varies from germline; a read error may be responsible. V usage is TRBV12-5 and J usage is TRBJ2-5, with TRBD2 identical over 11 bases. The germline V gene has CDR1 LGHNT and CDR2 FRNRAP. The CDR3 extends over 14 amino acids. The CDR3 coding sequence is TGTGCTAGTGGTTTGGTCGCTAGCGGGGGGCCCGGAGACTTC. This encodes CASGLVASGGPGDF.

Worth noting for this clonotype: This may be a read error: a much more frequent sequence differs by one nucleotide. V and J are TRBV20-1 and TRBJ2-7; D is perhaps TRBD1 (6 bases). CDR1 is DFQATT and CDR2 is SNEGSKA in the germline V gene (reference sequence). CDR3 length equals 13 residues. V lost 3 bases and J lost 7, with 16 bases in between. CDR3 DNA sequence: TGCAGTGCTAGCCGGGACATGGCCCGTGAGCAGTACTTC. It specifies CSASRDMAREQYF.

This clonotype was detected once. A read error may explain this, as a much larger clone is one base away. The J gene is TRBJ2-7, the V gene TRBV19; D may be TRBD2 (5 bases). Looked up from germline, CDR1 is LNHDA and CDR2 is SQIVND (reference sequence). V lost 11 bases and J 5 bases, leaving 16 bases between the germline ends. This CDR3 is 12 amino acids long. CDR3 region: CAVGVMGDEQYF. The CDR3 DNA reads as TGTGCCGTCGGGGTGATGGGAGACGAGCAGTACTTC.

With regard to this clonotype: Given the absence of the conserved phenylalanine or tryptophan at the CDR3 end, a read error is likely. The limits of the CDR3 on the DNA are not certain, so only TCRdb's listed CDR3 is given. The chain recombines TRBV27 with TRBJ1-5; the table names TRBD1, a call not compared with the DNA. Per germline, CDR1 MNHEY and CDR2 SMNVEV (reference sequence). Inclusive of both ends, the CDR3 amounts to 13 amino acids. The CDR3 region is CASRRGEGQPKHL.

This clonotype has a handful of counts. The genes are TRBV7-9 and TRBJ1-5; D ambiguous. Between the trimmed V and J ends, which lost 4 bases and 2 bases, there was a span of 15 bases. Germline CDR1 SEHNR, CDR2 FQNEAQ (reference sequence). This CDR3 is built from 16 residues. The CDR3 here is CASSSPSAGGNQPQHF. The CDR3 nucleotides are TGTGCCAGCAGCTCCCCCAGTGCTGGGGGCAATCAGCCCCAGCATTTT.

This clonotype was counted ten times or more. The J gene is TRBJ2-3, the V gene TRBV20-1, with 11 bases fitting TRBD2. Germline loops: CDR1 DFQATT, CDR2 SNEGSKA (reference sequence). This CDR3 is 15 amino acids long. Unmatched junction bases numbered 1, after V lost 1 base and J lost 1 base. CDR3 DNA: TGCAGTGCTAGAGGTAGCGGGAGGGGCACAGATACGCAGTATTTT. Encoded protein: CSARGSGRGTDTQYF.

This clonotype was found many times. The chain joins TRBV14 to TRBJ2-3, with D tentatively TRBD1 (6 bases). V lost 4 bases to trimming and J lost 0 bases, with 14 bases between them. CDR1 SGHDN and CDR2 FVKESK come from the germline V gene. This CDR3 contains 16 residues. The CDR3: CASSPLGTLSTDTQYF. In nucleotides, the CDR3 is TGTGCCAGCAGCCCCCTCGGGACACTAAGCACAGATACGCAGTATTTT.

About this clonotype itself: A much larger clone lies a single base off, so this may be a read error. The gene calls are TRBV7-6 and TRBJ2-7; no reliable D call. The CDR3 extends over 13 amino acids. Germline V gene lookup returns CDR1 SGHVS and CDR2 FNYEAQ. Here the CDR3 DNA reads TGTGCCGGCAGCCCAGCCCCGATCTACGAGCAGTACTTC. Residues: CAGSPAPIYEQYF.

This clonotype has only a few counts. This chain uses TRBV12-3 or TRBV12-4 with TRBJ2-5, with TRBD2 identical over 7 bases. There are 14 residues in the CDR3. V lost 3 bases, J lost 3 bases, and 4 bases stayed unmatched. The CDR3 DNA reads as TGTGCCAGCAGTTTGACGGGGACTAAAGAGACCCAGTACTTC. Translation gives CASSLTGTKETQYF.

This clonotype was picked up many times. J is TRBJ1-5 and V is TRBV7-2; D is possibly TRBD1 (5 bases). There are 13 residues in the CDR3. V was pared by 1 base and J by 5 bases, with 6 bases between. Germline values: CDR1 SGHTA, CDR2 FQGNSA. The CDR3 region is CASSLGGDQPQHF. The CDR3 DNA reads as TGTGCCAGCAGCTTAGGAGGGGATCAGCCCCAGCATTTT. Variable domain in full (rest from reference TRBV7-2 and TRBJ1-5): GAGVSQSPSNKVTEKGKDVELRCDPISGHTALYWYRQSLGQGLEFLIYFQGNSAPDKSGLPSDRFSAERTGGSVSTLTIQRTQQEDSAVYLCASSLGGDQPQHFGDGTRLSIL.

This clonotype occurred many times. This chain uses TRBV19 with TRBJ1-1; D remains unclear. V was clipped by 2 bases and J by 4 bases, with 11 bases between them. The CDR3 sequence is 14 residues long. Germline V gene sequence: CDR1 LNHDA, CDR2 SQIVND (reference sequence). In nucleotides, the CDR3 is TGTGCCAGTAGTATAAACCCTAAGAGCACTGAAGCTTTCTTT. This encodes CASSINPKSTEAFF.

This clonotype was counted at least ten times. The chain has TRBV3-1 and TRBJ1-2; no clear D gene. Between the trimmed V and J ends, which lost 6 bases and 4 bases, there was a span of 12 bases. Looked up from germline, CDR1 is LGHDT and CDR2 is YNNKEL (reference sequence). CDR3 length equals 13 residues. CDR3 residues: CASRLDGFYGYTF. The CDR3 region has the DNA TGTGCCAGCAGACTCGACGGATTCTATGGCTACACCTTC.